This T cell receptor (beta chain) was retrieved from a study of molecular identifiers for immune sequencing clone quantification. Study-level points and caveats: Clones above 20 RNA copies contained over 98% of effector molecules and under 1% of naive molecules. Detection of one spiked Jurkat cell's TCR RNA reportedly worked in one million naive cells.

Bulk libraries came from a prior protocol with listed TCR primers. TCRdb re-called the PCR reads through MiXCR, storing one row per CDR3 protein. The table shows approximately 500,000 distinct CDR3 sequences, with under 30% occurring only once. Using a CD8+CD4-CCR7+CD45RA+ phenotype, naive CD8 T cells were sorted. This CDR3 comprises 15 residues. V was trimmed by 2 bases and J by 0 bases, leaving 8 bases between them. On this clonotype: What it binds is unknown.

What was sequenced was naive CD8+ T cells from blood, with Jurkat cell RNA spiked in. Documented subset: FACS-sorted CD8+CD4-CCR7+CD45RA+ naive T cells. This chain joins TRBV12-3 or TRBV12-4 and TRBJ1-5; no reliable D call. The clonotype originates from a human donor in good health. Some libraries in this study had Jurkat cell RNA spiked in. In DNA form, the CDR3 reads TGTGCCAGCAGTTTATGGAGTAATAGCAATCAGCCCCAGCATTTT. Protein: CASSLWSNSNQPQHF.